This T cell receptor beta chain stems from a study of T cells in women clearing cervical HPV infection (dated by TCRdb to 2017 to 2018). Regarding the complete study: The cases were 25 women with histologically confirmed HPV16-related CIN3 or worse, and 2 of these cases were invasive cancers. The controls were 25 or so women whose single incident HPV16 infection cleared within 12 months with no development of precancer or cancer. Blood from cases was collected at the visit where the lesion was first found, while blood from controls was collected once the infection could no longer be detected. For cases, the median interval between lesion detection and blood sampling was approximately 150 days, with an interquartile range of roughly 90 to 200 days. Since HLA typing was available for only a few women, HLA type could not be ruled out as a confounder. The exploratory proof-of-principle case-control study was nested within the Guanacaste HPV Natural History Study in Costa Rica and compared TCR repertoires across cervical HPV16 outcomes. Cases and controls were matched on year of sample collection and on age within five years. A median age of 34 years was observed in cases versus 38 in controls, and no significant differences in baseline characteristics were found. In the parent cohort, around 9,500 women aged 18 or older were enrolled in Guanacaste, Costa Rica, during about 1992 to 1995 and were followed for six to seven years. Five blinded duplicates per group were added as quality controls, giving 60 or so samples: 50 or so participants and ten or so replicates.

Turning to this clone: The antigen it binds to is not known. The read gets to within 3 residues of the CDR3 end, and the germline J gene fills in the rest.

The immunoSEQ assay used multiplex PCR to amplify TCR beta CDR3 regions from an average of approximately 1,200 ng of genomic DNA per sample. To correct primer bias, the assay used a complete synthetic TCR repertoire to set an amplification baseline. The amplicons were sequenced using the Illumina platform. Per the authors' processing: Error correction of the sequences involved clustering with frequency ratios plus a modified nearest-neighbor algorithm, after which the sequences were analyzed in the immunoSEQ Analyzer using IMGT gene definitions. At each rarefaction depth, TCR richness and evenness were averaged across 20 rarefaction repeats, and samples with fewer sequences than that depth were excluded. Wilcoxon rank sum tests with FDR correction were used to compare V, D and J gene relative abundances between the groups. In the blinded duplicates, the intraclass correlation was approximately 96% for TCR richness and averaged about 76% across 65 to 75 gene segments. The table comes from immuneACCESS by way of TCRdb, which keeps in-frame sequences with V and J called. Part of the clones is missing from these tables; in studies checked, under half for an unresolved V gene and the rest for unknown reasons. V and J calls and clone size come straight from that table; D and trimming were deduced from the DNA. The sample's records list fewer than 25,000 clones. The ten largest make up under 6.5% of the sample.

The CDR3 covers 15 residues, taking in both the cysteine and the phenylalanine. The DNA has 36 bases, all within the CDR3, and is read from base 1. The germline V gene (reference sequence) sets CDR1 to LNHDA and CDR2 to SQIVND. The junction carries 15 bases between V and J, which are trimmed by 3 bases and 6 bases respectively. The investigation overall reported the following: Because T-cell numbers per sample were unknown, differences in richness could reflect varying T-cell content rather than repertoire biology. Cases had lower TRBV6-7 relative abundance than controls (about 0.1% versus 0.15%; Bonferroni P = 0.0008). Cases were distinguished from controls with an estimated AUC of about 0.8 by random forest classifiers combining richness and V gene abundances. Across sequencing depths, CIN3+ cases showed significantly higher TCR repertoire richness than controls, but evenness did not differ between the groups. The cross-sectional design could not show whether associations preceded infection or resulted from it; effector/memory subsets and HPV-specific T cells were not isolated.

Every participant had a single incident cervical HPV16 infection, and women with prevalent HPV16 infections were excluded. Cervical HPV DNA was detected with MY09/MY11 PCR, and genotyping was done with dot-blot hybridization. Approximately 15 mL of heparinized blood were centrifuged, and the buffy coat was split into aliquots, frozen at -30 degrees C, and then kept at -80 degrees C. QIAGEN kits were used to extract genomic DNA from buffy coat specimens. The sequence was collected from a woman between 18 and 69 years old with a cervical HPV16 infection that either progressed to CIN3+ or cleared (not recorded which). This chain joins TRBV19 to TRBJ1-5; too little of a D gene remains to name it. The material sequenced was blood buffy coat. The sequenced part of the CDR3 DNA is TGTGCCAGTAGTATGTACGGGGTCCAAGGTCAGCCC. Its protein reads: CASSMYGVQGQP. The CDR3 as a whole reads CASSMYGVQGQPQHF.